This TCR beta chain was retrieved from a study of Ad26.COV2.S vaccination and SARS-CoV-2 variants. The overall study: The donor belonged to the COV1001 Ad26.COV2.S trial arm. Study outcomes and limitations: Substantial response breadth was reportedly seen for spike-specific CD8+ and CD4+ T cells after vaccination.

The sample's treatment: 19 received Ad26.COV2.S at low or high dose, single or two shots; five or six received placebo; per-sample allocation not given. Specimen acquisition occurred on day 63 following the initial vaccine or placebo injection. About this clone itself: Its specificity is unknown.

The V gene's germline CDR1 is MNHEY and CDR2 SMNVEV (reference sequence). CDR3 size: 15 residues. The germline V and J ends were trimmed by 5 bases and 5 bases, with 16 bases remaining between them. This table comes from immunoSEQ multiplex PCR, and its TCRdb copy is limited to in-frame clones, with some not included. Of more than 300,000 clones listed, 70% to 90% are singletons. Source: peripheral blood, taken in a trial of Ad26.COV2.S vaccine versus placebo. V gene TRBV27 combines with J gene TRBJ2-1; TRBD2 might be the D (8 bases). The sequence was obtained from a person aged 18-60 years who received the Ad26.COV2.S COVID-19 vaccine or a placebo. The DNA for the CDR3 is TGTGCCAGCAGTCGGGGGGGGACAGTTAACAATGAGCAGTTCTTC. Protein product: CASSRGGTVNNEQFF.